The rows below give T cell receptor beta chains drawn from one sample of a study of T cell responses to AZD1222 COVID-19 vaccine. Produced via immunoSEQ multiplex PCR; TCRdb's table is partial and in-frame only. Of 100,000 to 150,000 clones listed, more than 70% are singletons. This specimen was peripheral blood, taken on day 0 of AZD1222 vaccination. These TCRs come from an adult in good health. Each CDR3 is given with its conserved first and last residue. The D gene is left open where the match is weak. Size values are once, few and many counts, or a class for expanded clones, and some rows have none.

D: TRBD1
V: TRBV5-6
J: TRBJ1-6
size: -
DNA: TGTGCCAGCAGCTTGGTAGGGACAGGGAATTCACCCCTCCACTTT
CDR3: CASSLVGTGNSPLHF

D: -
V: TRBV9
J: TRBJ1-1
size: -
DNA: TGTGCCAGCAGCGTAGCCCGGAACACTGAAGCTTTCTTT
CDR3: CASSVARNTEAFF

D: -
V: TRBV27
J: TRBJ1-5
size: -
DNA: TGTGCCAGCAGCCGGCGGACGGGAAATCAGCCCCAGCATTTT
CDR3: CASSRRTGNQPQHF

D: -
V: TRBV7-3
J: TRBJ2-2
size: -
DNA: TGTGCCAGCAGCTTATATCCCGACAGGCCCACCGGGGAGCTGTTTTTT
CDR3: CASSLYPDRPTGELFF

D: TRBD1
V: TRBV2
J: TRBJ1-2
size: -
DNA: TGTGCCAGCAGTGCCCCGGACAGGGGGCAGGTTGGCTACACCTTC
CDR3: CASSAPDRGQVGYTF

D: TRBD1
V: TRBV5-4
J: TRBJ2-3
size: -
DNA: TGTGCCAGCAGCTTTGGACAGGGCACAGATACGCAGTATTTT
CDR3: CASSFGQGTDTQYF

D: -
V: TRBV11-2
J: TRBJ2-7
size: -
DNA: TGTGCCAGCAGCGCCCGTCTGCTGGCGAGGGAGCAGTACTTC
CDR3: CASSARLLAREQYF

D: TRBD2
V: TRBV20-1
J: TRBJ2-1
size: -
DNA: TGCAGTGCTAGTCCGAAGAGCGGGGGGGCTGGGGAGCAGTTCTTC
CDR3: CSASPKSGGAGEQFF

D: -
V: TRBV6-2/TRBV6-3
J: TRBJ2-7
size: -
DNA: TGTGCCAGCAGTTACTCCCTAGTATACGAGCAGTACTTC
CDR3: CASSYSLVYEQYF

D: TRBD2
V: TRBV2
J: TRBJ2-5
size: -
DNA: TGTGCCAGCACCTCCGGGACTAGCGGCCAAGAGACCCAGTACTTC
CDR3: CASTSGTSGQETQYF

D: -
V: TRBV6-5
J: TRBJ2-3
size: -
DNA: TGTGCCAGCAGTTACCGGGCCGACATTAATACGCAGTATTTT
CDR3: CASSYRADINTQYF

D: TRBD2
V: TRBV18
J: TRBJ2-7
size: -
DNA: TGTGCCAGCTCACACGGGACTAGCGGGAGCGGTTACGAGCAGTACTTC
CDR3: CASSHGTSGSGYEQYF

D: -
V: TRBV4-3
J: TRBJ1-6
size: -
DNA: TGCGCCAGCAGCCAAGATGGGCCAGGGGTCCTTTCGACCCTCCACTTT
CDR3: CASSQDGPGVLSTLHF

D: TRBD2
V: TRBV9
J: TRBJ2-7
size: -
DNA: TGTGCCAGCAGCGTAGCCCCTAGCGGGGTGGGAACCTACGAGCAGTACTTC
CDR3: CASSVAPSGVGTYEQYF

D: -
V: TRBV20-1
J: TRBJ2-3
size: few
DNA: TGCAGTGCTAGTTTGACAGCTAGCACAGATACGCAGTATTTT
CDR3: CSASLTASTDTQYF

D: -
V: TRBV18
J: TRBJ2-5
size: -
DNA: TGTGCCAGCTCCCCTCCCTCTTTTACTGGGGAAGAGACCCAGTACTTC
CDR3: CASSPPSFTGEETQYF

D: -
V: TRBV4-3
J: TRBJ1-3
size: -
DNA: TGCGCCAGCAGCCAAGAGAAAAGGGGGACGGTCGACTCTGGAAACACCATATATTTT
CDR3: CASSQEKRGTVDSGNTIYF

D: -
V: TRBV27
J: TRBJ2-7
size: -
DNA: TGTGCCAGCAGTTACCGGGTCCCGTCCTACGAGCAGTACTTC
CDR3: CASSYRVPSYEQYF

D: -
V: TRBV28
J: TRBJ1-2
size: -
DNA: TGTGCCAGCAGTTTTGGGGTTCCCTTGGCCCTCCCTGGCTACACCTTC
CDR3: CASSFGVPLALPGYTF

D: TRBD2
V: TRBV4-2
J: TRBJ2-5
size: once
DNA: TGTGCCAGCAGCCAAGGGGGCTTGGGACTAGTCCAGGAGACCCAGTACTTC
CDR3: CASSQGGLGLVQETQYF

D: -
V: TRBV9
J: TRBJ1-1
size: once
DNA: TGTGCCAGCAGCATGAGCGCGGGACTGCTGAACACTGAAGCTTTCTTT
CDR3: CASSMSAGLLNTEAFF

D: -
V: TRBV3-1/TRBV3-2
J: TRBJ1-2
size: -
DNA: TGTGCCAGCAGCTTTGGGGGAGAGGGGAGTAACTATGGCTACACCTTC
CDR3: CASSFGGEGSNYGYTF

D: TRBD2
V: TRBV6-2/TRBV6-3
J: TRBJ2-1
size: few
DNA: TGTGCCAGCAGTTACTCCCCCCCTAGCGGGGTGTACAATGAGCAGTTCTTC
CDR3: CASSYSPPSGVYNEQFF

D: -
V: TRBV5-1
J: TRBJ1-5
size: -
DNA: TGCGCCAGCAGCCCGGAGGGTAATCAGCCCCAGCATTTT
CDR3: CASSPEGNQPQHF

D: TRBD2
V: TRBV5-1
J: TRBJ2-7
size: -
DNA: TGCGCCAGCAGACCGTCTAGCGGAGCGTCCTACGAGCAGTACTTC
CDR3: CASRPSSGASYEQYF

D: TRBD1
V: TRBV5-5
J: TRBJ1-2
size: -
DNA: TGTGCCAGCAGCTATGACAGGGGGCTCTTGTTTAACTATGGCTACACCTTC
CDR3: CASSYDRGLLFNYGYTF

D: -
V: TRBV5-1
J: TRBJ2-7
size: -
DNA: TGCGCCAGCAGCAGAGATCAGAACGAGCAGTACTTC
CDR3: CASSRDQNEQYF

D: TRBD1
V: TRBV6-1
J: TRBJ1-6
size: -
DNA: TGTGCCAGCAGTGCACATCGACAGGGGAGTAATTCACCCCTCCACTTT
CDR3: CASSAHRQGSNSPLHF

D: TRBD1
V: TRBV7-9
J: TRBJ1-3
size: -
DNA: TGTGCCAGCAGCTTGAATCGGGGACAGGGAGGATCTGGAAACACCATATATTTT
CDR3: CASSLNRGQGGSGNTIYF

D: -
V: TRBV27
J: TRBJ2-7
size: -
DNA: TGTGCCAGCAGTTTCCACGGGAAGCGCGAGCAGTACTTC
CDR3: CASSFHGKREQYF

D: TRBD2
V: TRBV5-1
J: TRBJ2-5
size: -
DNA: TGCGCCAGCAAGGTAATAGCGGGGGACCAAGAGACCCAGTACTTC
CDR3: CASKVIAGDQETQYF

D: TRBD2
V: TRBV7-3
J: TRBJ2-1
size: -
DNA: TGTGCCAGCAGCATTACTAGCGGAGAGCAGTTCTTC
CDR3: CASSITSGEQFF

D: -
V: TRBV27
J: TRBJ1-2
size: -
DNA: TGTGCCACCAGTCTTTCTCGCCCCAACTATGGCTACACCTTC
CDR3: CATSLSRPNYGYTF

D: -
V: TRBV9
J: TRBJ1-6
size: -
DNA: TGTGCCAGCAGCGTAGCTACGGCGAGTTCACCCCTCCACTTT
CDR3: CASSVATASSPLHF

D: TRBD1
V: TRBV28
J: TRBJ1-2
size: -
DNA: TGTGCCAGCAGTTTGGGCAGGGGGGATGGCTACACCTTC
CDR3: CASSLGRGDGYTF

D: TRBD1
V: TRBV18
J: TRBJ1-1
size: once
DNA: TGTGCCAGCTCACGAGAAGACAGGGTGCTCACTGAAGCTTTCTTT
CDR3: CASSREDRVLTEAFF

D: -
V: TRBV27
J: TRBJ2-7
size: -
DNA: TGTGCCAGCAGTTTAGCGGGGGGACAGTACTACGAGCAGTACTTC
CDR3: CASSLAGGQYYEQYF

D: -
V: TRBV12-3/TRBV12-4
J: TRBJ2-7
size: -
DNA: TGTGCCAGCAGTTTGGGAAACGAGCAGTACTTC
CDR3: CASSLGNEQYF

D: TRBD2
V: TRBV4-1
J: TRBJ2-1
size: once
DNA: TGCGCCAGCAGCCCGCGGGAGGGATCGGATGAGCAGTTCTTC
CDR3: CASSPREGSDEQFF

D: -
V: TRBV7-2
J: TRBJ2-5
size: few
DNA: TGTGCCAGCAACCCTAATGGGGCCTGGGAGACCCAGTACTTC
CDR3: CASNPNGAWETQYF